The clone carrying this TCR beta chain was detected only once. The table came from immunoSEQ multiplex PCR; TCRdb's copy has only in-frame clones and leaves some out. Altogether around 61,000 clones are present, approximately 84% being singletons, with the ten largest covering 3.2%. The sample comes from a study of blood T cell repertoires in COVID-19. Study overall: Donors in the United States, Italy and Spain gave samples during acute or convalescent COVID-19. T cells, B-cell-depleted T cells, or PBMCs supplied cDNA or gDNA.

The CDR3 loop spans 15 amino acids. From germline, CDR1 is SGHNT and CDR2 YYREEE (reference sequence). Germline trimming cut 8 bases from V and 8 bases from J; bases unmatched to any gene: 16. This receptor was taken from a man between 50 and 59 years old with active COVID-19. This sequence joins TRBV5-4 and TRBJ1-2; the match to TRBD1 covers 9 bases. Sequencing was carried out using peripheral blood. This CDR3 is CASRRNRGHAGGYTF. The CDR3 bases are TGTGCCAGTCGCCGAAACAGGGGGCACGCTGGAGGCTACACCTTC.